This paragraph reports one T cell receptor beta chain. Seattle patient enrollment occurred during active infection, with longitudinal follow-up thereafter. These data are taken from a study of blood T cell repertoires in COVID-19. Study overall: The origin of the acute and convalescent COVID-19 samples was the United States, Italy and Spain. Sources were T cells, B-cell-depleted T cells, or PBMCs; the material itself was cDNA or gDNA.

Germline V CDR1 and CDR2: SGHVS, FNYEAQ. This CDR3 has 15 amino acids. V lost 5 bases, J lost 4 bases, and 14 bases lay in between. Per the authors' pipeline: Estimated nucleated cell counts came from reference gene primer amplification. Produced via immunoSEQ multiplex PCR; TCRdb's table is partial and in-frame only. V and J calls plus clone size are reproduced from that table; the DNA served to infer D and trimming. The table records under 450,000 clones, approximately 89% of them present only once. The rearrangement joins TRBV7-6 to TRBJ2-2; D is perhaps TRBD2 (7 bases). This TCR derives from a woman between 40 and 55 years old with COVID-19, enrolled during active disease. Sequenced sample: peripheral blood. The CDR3 DNA sequence: TGTGCCAGCAGCATTAGGGGGGGAGGCACCGGGGAGCTGTTTTTT. Translated: CASSIRGGGTGELFF. Variable domain in full (rest from reference TRBV7-6 and TRBJ2-2): GAGVSQSPRYKVTKRGQDVALRCDPISGHVSLYWYRQALGQGPEFLTYFNYEAQQDKSGLPNDRFSAERPEGSISTLTIQRTEQRDSAMYRCASSIRGGGTGELFFGEGSRLTVL.